Following are 4 T cell receptor beta chains from one sample sequenced in a study of human thymus T cells. Libraries were prepared by immunoSEQ multiplex PCR; TCRdb keeps only in-frame clonotypes and omits some of them. Here the sample spans about 78,000 clones, approximately 96% being singletons. Corrective cardiac operations yielded the resected thymus tissue. The sample comprised thymus tissue. These receptor sequences come from a boy in the first two years of life with a congenital heart defect but otherwise immunologically healthy.

This clone has a single count. The chain carries TRBV9 and TRBJ2-5, with unresolved D. The CDR3 runs to 16 residues. V lost 0 bases, J lost 4 bases, and 16 bases lay in between. Germline V CDR1 and CDR2: SGDLS, YYNGEE. The CDR3 reads CASSVAVLRTPETQYF. DNA for the CDR3: TGTGCCAGCAGCGTAGCCGTCCTTCGCACCCCAGAGACCCAGTACTTC.

The chain couples TRBV7-9 to TRBJ2-1; TRBD1 or TRBD2 may be the D gene (5 bases each). The CDR3 covers 16 residues. With 5 bases removed from V and 5 bases from J, the gap between germline ends came to 19 bases. CDR1 and CDR2 (germline): SEHNR, FQNEAQ (reference sequence). CDR3 residues: CASSPQSVRDDNEQFF. The CDR3 nucleotides read TGTGCCAGCAGCCCCCAAAGTGTTAGGGACGACAATGAGCAGTTCTTC.

The CDR3 coding sequence is TGTGCCAGCAGTCAACCGGGACCCCATGTGAATGAGCAGTTCTTC. It specifies CASSQPGPHVNEQFF. The chain combines TRBV6-5 with TRBJ2-1; D possibly uses TRBD1 or TRBD2 (5 bases each). CDR1 is MNHEY, CDR2 SVGAGI, per germline. Between the trimmed V and J ends, which lost 5 bases and 7 bases, there was a span of 18 bases. The CDR3 runs 15 residues.

This clone showed up just once. The chain employs TRBV7-2 and TRBJ1-4; 7 positions agree with TRBD1. The CDR3 extends over 16 amino acids. Per the germline V gene, CDR1 is SGHTA and CDR2 is FQGNSA. Losses at the gene ends were 2 bases for V and 5 bases for J; bases not matched to a gene: 8. CDR3 in amino acids: CASSLTPGQINEKLFF. The CDR3 coding sequence is TGTGCCAGCAGCTTAACTCCGGGACAGATAAATGAAAAACTGTTTTTT. The full variable domain, rest sourced from reference TRBV7-2 and TRBJ1-4, is GAGVSQSPSNKVTEKGKDVELRCDPISGHTALYWYRQSLGQGLEFLIYFQGNSAPDKSGLPSDRFSAERTGGSVSTLTIQRTQQEDSAVYLCASSLTPGQINEKLFFGSGTQLSVL.